This TCR beta chain is from a study of T cell responses to AZD1222 COVID-19 vaccine. Second-dose groups at about 4 or about 12 weeks were pooled. This clone was picked up a small number of times. What it binds is unknown. Germline values: CDR1 LNHNV, CDR2 YYDKDF (reference sequence). This CDR3 is built from 15 residues. Deletions cut 5 bases from V and 4 bases from J, with 12 bases between. Assay used: immunoSEQ multiplex PCR; TCRdb lists only in-frame clones, some missing. The repertoire holds 150,000 to 160,000 clones, with 75% to 90% as singletons. Regarding the study as a whole: In a largely white British group with more females than males, clonal diversity was possibly underestimated. An increase in Spike-specific TCR breadth and depth was observed after two AZD1222 doses.

The source material was peripheral blood, sampled 28 days after the second AZD1222 dose. This TCR was recovered from an adult who received the AZD1222 COVID-19 vaccine. This chain connects TRBV15 to TRBJ2-6, with D possibly TRBD2 on 6 matching bases. The CDR3 DNA is TGTGCCACCAGCGATTGGGACTCCGGGGCCAACGTCCTGACTTTC. This translates into CATSDWDSGANVLTF.